These 24 T cell receptor beta chains came from one sample sequenced in a study of radiotherapy plus CTLA-4 blockade in lung cancer. Method: immunoSEQ multiplex PCR; TCRdb's copy keeps in-frame clones and lacks some. The sample holds 90,000 or so clones, around 86% seen once. Sequenced material: peripheral blood, taken from a patient treated with radiotherapy plus ipilimumab. These receptors came from a human donor with non-small cell lung cancer who had a partial response to radiotherapy plus ipilimumab.

The chain uses TRBV29-1 and TRBJ2-7, with D possibly TRBD2 on 6 matching bases. CDR1 SQVTM and CDR2 ANQGSEA come from the germline V gene. This CDR3 has 14 residues. V lost 3 bases, J lost 2 bases, and 14 bases lay in between. The chain's CDR3 is CSVEEAGHTYEQYF. DNA of the CDR3: TGCAGCGTTGAGGAAGCGGGTCACACCTACGAGCAGTACTTC.

The sample holds a few counts of this clone. The chain recombines TRBV5-1 with TRBJ1-2; maybe TRBD1 (5 bases). With 3 bases removed from V and 0 bases from J, the gap between germline ends came to 12 bases. Germline V gives CDR1 SGHRS, CDR2 YFSETQ. The CDR3 loop spans 15 amino acids. CDR3 in amino acids: CASSSEGVANYGYTF. CDR3 DNA: TGCGCCAGCAGCTCTGAAGGGGTCGCTAACTATGGCTACACCTTC.

V usage is TRBV9 and J usage is TRBJ2-3; TRBD2 agrees at 10 bases. J was trimmed by 6 bases and V by 0 bases; bases with no gene match: 10. The germline CDR1 and CDR2 sequences are SGDLS and YYNGEE. This CDR3 has 17 amino acids. CDR3 in amino acids: CASSVAASGSGPDTQYF. For the CDR3, the DNA is TGTGCCAGCAGCGTAGCCGCTAGCGGGAGTGGGCCGGATACGCAGTATTTT.

This chain connects TRBV28 to TRBJ1-2, with 8 bases that match TRBD1. This CDR3 is 15 amino acids long. Germline assignment: CDR1 MDHEN and CDR2 SYDVKM. Losses at the gene ends were 0 bases for V and 6 bases for J; bases not matched to a gene: 6. The CDR3 DNA follows: TGTGCCAGCAGTTTATGGGCAGGGGGCAGGAATGGCTACACCTTC. Translated, it gives CASSLWAGGRNGYTF.

This clone has just one count. This chain connects TRBV9 to TRBJ2-3, with D possibly TRBD2 on 5 matching bases. Trimming removed 0 bases from V and 1 base from J, with 12 bases in between. The CDR3 is 16 residues long. Per germline, CDR1 SGDLS and CDR2 YYNGEE. CDR3 bases: TGTGCCAGCAGCGTAGCTCTAGCCCCGGGCACAGATACGCAGTATTTT. It codes for CASSVALAPGTDTQYF.

The chain is built from TRBV7-2 and TRBJ1-2, with TRBD1 matching 7 bases. Germline V gene lookup returns CDR1 SGHTA and CDR2 FQGNSA. The CDR3 totals 14 residues. Unmatched junction bases numbered 6, after V lost 4 bases and J lost 4 bases. The DNA of the CDR3 is TGTGCCAGCAGCTACCCCGGGACAGTCTATGGCTACACCTTC. It codes for CASSYPGTVYGYTF.

This chain connects TRBV6-1 to TRBJ1-5; 10 bases line up with TRBD1. The CDR3 is 14 residues long. The germline gives CDR1 MNHNS, CDR2 SASEGT. V gave up 4 bases and J gave up 7 bases; unmatched junction bases: 4. The DNA for the CDR3 is TGTGCCAGCAGTGTCGGGACAGGGGTCCAGCCCCAGCATTTT. It translates to CASSVGTGVQPQHF.

The chain links TRBV28 to TRBJ1-1; maybe TRBD1 (6 bases). Trimming stripped 8 bases from V and 3 bases from J, with 19 bases between. The germline V gene encodes CDR1 MDHEN and CDR2 SYDVKM. This CDR3 contains 15 residues. The CDR3 loop reads CASGTGGGAYTEAFF. CDR3 nucleotides: TGTGCCAGCGGAACGGGGGGGGGCGCATACACTGAAGCTTTCTTT.

J is TRBJ2-7 and V is TRBV5-5, with D unclear. Between the trimmed V and J ends, which lost 0 bases and 0 bases, there was a span of 10 bases. The CDR3 runs to 15 residues. Germline-derived CDR1 and CDR2 are SGHKS and YYEKEE (reference sequence). CDR3: CASSLVGQSSYEQYF. In DNA, the CDR3 is TGTGCCAGCAGCTTGGTTGGGCAGAGCTCCTACGAGCAGTACTTC. Using reference TRBV5-5 and TRBJ2-7 for the parts outside the CDR3, the full variable domain is DAGVTQSPTHLIKTRGQQVTLRCSPISGHKSVSWYQQVLGQGPQFIFQYYEKEERGRGNFPDRFSARQFPNYSSELNVNALLLGDSALYLCASSLVGQSSYEQYFGPGTRLTVT.

V and J are TRBV4-2 and TRBJ1-1; 7 bases match TRBD1. Germline CDR1 reads LGHNA; CDR2 reads YNFKEQ. Trimming at V came to 0 bases and at J to 0 bases, leaving 4 bases not matched to a gene. CDR3 size: 16 residues. The CDR3, as DNA: TGTGCCAGCAGCCAAGAGGAGGGGGCACTGAACACTGAAGCTTTCTTT. Translation: CASSQEEGALNTEAFF.

The gene calls are TRBV4-3 and TRBJ1-2; TRBD1 matches 7 bases. The CDR3 runs 15 residues. With V trimmed by 1 base and J by 5 bases, 7 bases remained unmatched. Looked up from germline, CDR1 is LGHNA and CDR2 is YSLEER. CDR3 in DNA: TGCGCCAGCAGCCAAGGGGTAGGGGGCAGGTATGGCTACACCTTC. Amino acids: CASSQGVGGRYGYTF.

This sequence joins TRBV19 and TRBJ1-5, with TRBD1 as a possible D gene (6 bases). CDR1 is LNHDA, CDR2 SQIVND, per germline (reference sequence). The CDR3 sequence is 17 residues long. Trimming left V 3 bases short and J 1 base short, with 16 bases between. The CDR3 DNA reads as TGTGCCAGTAGTATCGGTTATTTAGGACAGAGCAATCAGCCCCAGCATTTT. Protein: CASSIGYLGQSNQPQHF.

The rearrangement uses TRBV28 and TRBJ1-1, with D possibly being TRBD1 (6 bases). Trimming removed 4 bases at V and 0 bases at J, with 9 bases between. CDR1 and CDR2 (germline): MDHEN, SYDVKM. The CDR3 has 14 amino acids. The CDR3 region is CASSSRGLNTEAFF. The CDR3 region has the DNA TGTGCCAGCAGTTCCAGGGGCCTGAACACTGAAGCTTTCTTT.

The V call is TRBV11-2, the J call TRBJ2-1; D unresolved. V lost 5 bases and J 8 bases, leaving 10 bases between the germline ends. The germline CDR1 and CDR2 sequences are SGHAT and FQNNGV. CDR3 length: 12 amino acids. The CDR3 nucleotides are TGTGCCAGCAGCCGCGGAGTAGATGAGCAGTTCTTC. It yields the protein CASSRGVDEQFF.

This chain joins TRBV2 and TRBJ2-3; 8 bases agree with TRBD1. The CDR3 sequence is 15 residues long. V gave up 5 bases and J gave up 0 bases; unmatched junction bases: 4. Germline V CDR1 and CDR2: SNHLY, FYNNEI. CDR3 residues: CASSRQGTSTDTQYF. DNA of the CDR3: TGTGCCAGCAGTAGACAGGGGACTAGCACAGATACGCAGTATTTT.

V is TRBV6-6 and J is TRBJ2-7; 7 positions match TRBD1. Germline V lookup: CDR1 MNHNY, CDR2 SVGAGI (reference sequence). Trimming took 6 bases from V and 1 from J; bases not matched to a gene: 9. This CDR3 has 15 amino acids. CDR3 sequence (DNA): TGTGCCAGCAGGCCACCACAGGGGCGTTCCTACGAGCAGTACTTC. As protein: CASRPPQGRSYEQYF.

The genes are TRBV19 and TRBJ1-2, with 9 bases lining up with TRBD1. Trimming cost V 8 bases and J 4 bases; bases outside gene matches: 8. The CDR3 has 14 amino acids. Germline values: CDR1 LNHDA, CDR2 SQIVND (reference sequence). The CDR3 DNA reads TGTGCCAGTGGGCTCGGGACAGGGTTCTATGGCTACACCTTC. Translated: CASGLGTGFYGYTF. Complete variable domain (other parts from reference TRBV19 and TRBJ1-2): DGGITQSPKYLFRKEGQNVTLSCEQNLNHDAMYWYRQDPGQGLRLIYYSQIVNDFQKGDIAEGYSVSREKKESFPLTVTSAQKNPTAFYLCASGLGTGFYGYTFGSGTRLTVV.

This chain links TRBV5-1 with TRBJ1-2, with 9 bases identical to TRBD1. The CDR3 sequence is 14 residues long. Germline V gene data show CDR1 as SGHRS and CDR2 as YFSETQ. V was clipped by 1 base and J by 3 bases; unmatched bases: 1. The CDR3 DNA reads TGCGCCAGCAGCTTGACAGGGGGCCACTATGGCTACACCTTC. It yields the protein CASSLTGGHYGYTF.

The chain joins TRBV18 to TRBJ2-1; 13 bases are shared with TRBD2. Looked up from germline, CDR1 is KGHSH and CDR2 is LQKENI. With 0 bases clipped from V and 6 bases from J, the junction kept 5 bases outside the gene matches. The CDR3 runs 17 residues. The CDR3 loop reads CASSPPVLAGGSNEQFF. As DNA, the CDR3 is TGTGCCAGCTCACCACCCGTACTAGCGGGAGGGTCCAATGAGCAGTTCTTC.

This clone was recorded once. As the CDR3 is not closed by the conserved phenylalanine or tryptophan, this likely results from a read error. The DNA is omitted, as the CDR3 cannot be located on it reliably, and the CDR3 follows TCRdb's listing. This chain uses TRBV28 with TRBJ2-6; the table's TRBD2 call for D was not verified on the DNA. Germline loops: CDR1 MDHEN, CDR2 SYDVKM. The CDR3 has 10 residues if both end residues are counted. The CDR3 sequence is CASSFISGSG.

The chain uses TRBV27 and TRBJ1-4; 8 bases are shared with TRBD1. Losses at the gene ends were 5 bases for V and 5 bases for J; bases not matched to a gene: 10. The germline V gene has CDR1 MNHEY and CDR2 SMNVEV (reference sequence). This CDR3 comprises 16 residues. The CDR3 DNA sequence: TGTGCCAGCAGTCCCTACCGGACAGGGTGGAATGAAAAACTGTTTTTT. Translating it yields CASSPYRTGWNEKLFF.

This clone has only a few counts. The V call is TRBV10-3, the J call TRBJ1-1; D is possibly TRBD1 (5 bases). The CDR3 consists of 13 residues. CDR1 ENHRY and CDR2 SYGVKD come from the germline V gene. The germline V and J ends were trimmed by 9 bases and 3 bases, with 14 bases remaining between them. This CDR3 is CAIRVDSDTEAFF. The CDR3 coding sequence is TGTGCCATTCGAGTCGACAGCGACACTGAAGCTTTCTTT.

The chain joins TRBV28 to TRBJ1-5, with D possibly matching TRBD1 (6 bases). Germline CDR1 reads MDHEN; CDR2 reads SYDVKM. The CDR3 spans 15 residues. V lost 6 bases to trimming and J lost 0 bases, with 12 bases between them. This CDR3 reads CASSPQGYSNQPQHF. CDR3 coding DNA: TGTGCCAGCAGCCCTCAGGGGTATAGCAATCAGCCCCAGCATTTT. Full variable domain (missing parts from reference TRBV28 and TRBJ1-5): DVKVTQSSRYLVKRTGEKVFLECVQDMDHENMFWYRQDPGLGLRLIYFSYDVKMKEKGDIPEGYSVSREKKERFSLILESASTNQTSMYLCASSPQGYSNQPQHFGDGTRLSIL.

V and J are TRBV6-6 and TRBJ1-1; possible D gene TRBD1, 6 bases. The germline V and J ends were trimmed by 6 bases and 5 bases, with 16 bases remaining between them. CDR1 is MNHNY, CDR2 SVGAGI, per germline (reference sequence). The CDR3 runs to 14 residues. This CDR3 is CASSPGQRGTEAFF. The CDR3, as DNA: TGTGCCAGCAGCCCGGGACAAAGAGGGACTGAAGCTTTCTTT.